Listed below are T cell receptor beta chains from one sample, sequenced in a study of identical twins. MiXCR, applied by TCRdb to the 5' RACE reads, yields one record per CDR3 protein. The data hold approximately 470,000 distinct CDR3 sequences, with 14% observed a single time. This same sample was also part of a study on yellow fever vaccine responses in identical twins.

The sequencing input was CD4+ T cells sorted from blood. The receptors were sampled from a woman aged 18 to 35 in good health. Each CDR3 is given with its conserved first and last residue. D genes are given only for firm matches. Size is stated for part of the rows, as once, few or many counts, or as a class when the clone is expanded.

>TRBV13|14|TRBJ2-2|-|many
TGTGCCAGCAGCCCTTGGGGTAGCACCGGGGAGCTGTTTTTT
CASSPWGSTGELFF
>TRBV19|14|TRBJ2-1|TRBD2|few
TGTGCCAGCTGCGGGAGTAGTACCGCCCCTGAGCAGTTCTTC
CASCGSSTAPEQFF
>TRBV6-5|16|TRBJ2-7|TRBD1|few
TGTGCCAGCAGTTACTCCGGGACAGTCCTCTCCTACGAGCAGTACTTC
CASSYSGTVLSYEQYF
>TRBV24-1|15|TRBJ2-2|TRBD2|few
TGTGCCACCACTCCCCGGGAGGGCAGTGCCGGGGAGCTGTTTTTT
CATTPREGSAGELFF
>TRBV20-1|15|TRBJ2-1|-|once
TGCAGTGCTAGAAGCCCAGAGGGCCCGGTAAATGAGCAGTTCTTC
CSARSPEGPVNEQFF
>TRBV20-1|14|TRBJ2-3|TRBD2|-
TGCAGTGCTTGGGGACTAGCGGGAACAGATACGCAGTATTTT
CSAWGLAGTDTQYF
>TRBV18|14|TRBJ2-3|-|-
TGTGCCAGCTCCTCCCGGAGCTTCACAGATACGCAGTATTTT
CASSSRSFTDTQYF
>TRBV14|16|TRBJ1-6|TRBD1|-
TGTGCCAGCAGCCAATACAGGGGGCTCGATAATTCACCCCTCCACTTT
CASSQYRGLDNSPLHF
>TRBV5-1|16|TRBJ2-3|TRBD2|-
TGCGCCAGCAGCTTATCTAGCGGGGGAAGCACAGATGCACAGTATTTT
CASSLSSGGSTDAQYF
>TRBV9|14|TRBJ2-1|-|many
TGTGCCAGCAGCGTAGCTACAGACTACAATGAGCAGTTCTTC
CASSVATDYNEQFF
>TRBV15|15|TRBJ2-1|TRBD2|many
TGTGCCACCAGCCAGAAAGCGGGGGCCTACAATGAGCAGTTCTTC
CATSQKAGAYNEQFF
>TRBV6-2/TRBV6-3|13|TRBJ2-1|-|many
TGTGCCAGCAATCCTAACTCCTACAATGAGCAGTTCTTC
CASNPNSYNEQFF
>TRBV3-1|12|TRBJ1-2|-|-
TGTGCCAGCAGCCGGCTGGGAGTTGGCTACACCTTC
CASSRLGVGYTF
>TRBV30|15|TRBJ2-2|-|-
TGTGCCTGGAGTCCAGGACCGCAGAACACCGGGGAGCTGTTTTTT
CAWSPGPQNTGELFF
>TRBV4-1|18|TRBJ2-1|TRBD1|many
TGCGCCAGCAGCCAAGGCGAATCCGGGACAGGGTCTCACAATGAGCAGTTCTTC
CASSQGESGTGSHNEQFF
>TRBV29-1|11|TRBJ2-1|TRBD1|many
TGCAGCGTTGAATCCGGGACAGATCCGTTCTTC
CSVESGTDPFF
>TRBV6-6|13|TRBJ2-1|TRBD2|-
TGTGCCAGCAGTACAACAGAGCGGGAGAGAGGTTTTTTC
CASSTTERERGFF
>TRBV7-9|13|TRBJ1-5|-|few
TGTGCCAGCAGCCCTAGCGGGGTTCAGCCCCAGCATTTT
CASSPSGVQPQHF
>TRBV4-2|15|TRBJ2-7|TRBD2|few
TGTGCCAGCAGGCCGACTAGCCTTAGCTCCTACGAGCAGTACTTC
CASRPTSLSSYEQYF
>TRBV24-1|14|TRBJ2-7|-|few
TGTGCCACCAGTGATTCGGACAGCTCCTACGAGCAGTACTTC
CATSDSDSSYEQYF
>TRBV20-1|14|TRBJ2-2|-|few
TGCAGTGCTAGTCCCCATACCAACACCGGGGAGCTGTTTTTT
CSASPHTNTGELFF
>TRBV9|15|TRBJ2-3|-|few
TGTGCCAGCAGCGTTGGGGGGCTGAGCACAGATACGCAGTATTTT
CASSVGGLSTDTQYF
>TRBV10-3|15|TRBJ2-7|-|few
TGTGCCATCAGTGAGACCCCCCCAGGGGAAGGCGAGCAGTACTTC
CAISETPPGEGEQYF
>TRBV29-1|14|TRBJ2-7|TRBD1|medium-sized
TGCAGCGTTGAAGGGACAGGTGGGCTTGAGGAGCAGTACTTC
CSVEGTGGLEEQYF
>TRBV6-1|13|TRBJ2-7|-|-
TGTGCCAGCAGTGAATGGGGTTTCTACGAGCAGTACTTC
CASSEWGFYEQYF
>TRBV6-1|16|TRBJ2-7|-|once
TGTGCCAGCTCCCAGGCCCAGGGGATAAAGCTCTCCGAGCAGTACTTC
CASSQAQGIKLSEQYF
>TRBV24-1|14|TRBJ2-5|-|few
TGTGCCACCAGTGATCCGGACAGCCGAGAGACCCAGTACTTC
CATSDPDSRETQYF
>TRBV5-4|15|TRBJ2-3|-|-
TGTGCCAGCAGCAGGTTCTCCTCTAGCACAGATACGCAGTATTTT
CASSRFSSSTDTQYF
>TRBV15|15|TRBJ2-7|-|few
TGTGCCACCAGCAGTTTGGACGGGACCTCCTACGAGCAGTACTTC
CATSSLDGTSYEQYF
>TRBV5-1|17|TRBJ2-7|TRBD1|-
TGCGCCAGCAGCGCGAACCCAGGGGGCAAAGCCCCTTACGAGCAGTACTTC
CASSANPGGKAPYEQYF
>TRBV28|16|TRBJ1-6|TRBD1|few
TGTGCCAGCAGGAACGGACAGGGGCCTTTTACTTCACCCCTCCACTTT
CASRNGQGPFTSPLHF
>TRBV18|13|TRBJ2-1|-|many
TGTGCCAGCTCACCGACCCGGCTTTGGGAGCAGTTCTTC
CASSPTRLWEQFF
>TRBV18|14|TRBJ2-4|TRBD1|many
TGTGCCAGCTCACCACCCCAGGGGGTCAACATTCAGTACTTC
CASSPPQGVNIQYF
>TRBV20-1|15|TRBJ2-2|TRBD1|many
TGCAGTGCTAGCGTCCGTGCAGGGGGCGGCGGGGAGCTGTTTTTT
CSASVRAGGGGELFF
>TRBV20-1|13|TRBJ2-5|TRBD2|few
TGCAGTGCTACCCTAGCGGGAGGCGAGACCCAGTACTTC
CSATLAGGETQYF
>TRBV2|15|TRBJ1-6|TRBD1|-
TGTGCCAGCATGCTGTCAGGGGGCTCGAATTCACCCCTCCACTTT
CASMLSGGSNSPLHF
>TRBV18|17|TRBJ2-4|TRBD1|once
TGTGCCAGCTCACCAAGGGACAGTATTATAGCCAAAAACATTCAGTACTTC
CASSPRDSIIAKNIQYF
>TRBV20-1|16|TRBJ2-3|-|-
TGCAGTGCTAGTCGGACAGAAGAAAAGAGCACAGATACGCAGTATTTT
CSASRTEEKSTDTQYF
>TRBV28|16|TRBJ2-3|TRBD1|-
TGTGCCAGCAGGCGAGGGTGGGGGACAGGTGCAGATACGCAGTATTTT
CASRRGWGTGADTQYF
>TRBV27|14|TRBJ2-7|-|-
TGTGCCAGCAGTCTCCAGCGCACAGGGAGCGAGCAGTACTTC
CASSLQRTGSEQYF
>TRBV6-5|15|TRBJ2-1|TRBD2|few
TGTGCCAGCAGTTACTCGGAGCGGGGGGGCTATGAGCAGTTCTTC
CASSYSERGGYEQFF
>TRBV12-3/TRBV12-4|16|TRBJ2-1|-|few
TGTGCCAGCAGTTCCCTTTTCGGGGACGATCTGCGTGAGCAGTTCTTC
CASSSLFGDDLREQFF
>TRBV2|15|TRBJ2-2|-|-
TGTGCCAGCAGTGGACAGACTTACCGGGCCGGGGAGCTGTTTTTT
CASSGQTYRAGELFF
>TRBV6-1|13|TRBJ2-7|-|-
TGTGCCAGCAGCATAAGCGGTAACTACGAGCAGTACTTC
CASSISGNYEQYF
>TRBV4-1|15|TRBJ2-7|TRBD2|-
TGCGCCAGCAGCCACTTCCTTAGCGGGAGCTACGAGCAGTACTTC
CASSHFLSGSYEQYF
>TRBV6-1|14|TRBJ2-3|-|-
TGTGCCAGCAGCAAATTCCCTGGCTCAGATACGCAGTATTTT
CASSKFPGSDTQYF
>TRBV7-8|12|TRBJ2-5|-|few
TGTGCCAGCAGCTTAGCGCTAAAGACCCAGTACTTC
CASSLALKTQYF
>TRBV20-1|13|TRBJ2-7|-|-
TGCAGTGCCATGCGGGACAGCCTCTACGAGCAGTACTTC
CSAMRDSLYEQYF
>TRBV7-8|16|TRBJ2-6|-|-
TGTGCCAGCAGCTTAGCTGCGGGTTCAGGGGCCAACGTCCTGACTTTC
CASSLAAGSGANVLTF
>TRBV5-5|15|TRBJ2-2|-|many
TGTGCCAGCAGCTTGAAAGGGACGGGGACCGGGGAGCTGTTTTTT
CASSLKGTGTGELFF